This T cell receptor (beta chain) is from a study of T cell responses to AZD1222 COVID-19 vaccine. Measured with immunoSEQ multiplex PCR; TCRdb has only the in-frame clones, and not every one. The table records under 75,000 clones, roughly 87% of them present only once. Whole-study findings and limits: Seropositivity was recorded at baseline in only a handful of AZD1222 recipients.

Points on this clone: Its specificity is not known.

This CDR3 spans 13 amino acids. V gave up 4 bases and J gave up 9 bases, with 13 bases separating them. CDR1 is SGHDN and CDR2 is FVKESK in the germline V gene. The material sequenced was peripheral blood, taken on day 0 of AZD1222 vaccination. J is TRBJ2-1 and V is TRBV14, with D perhaps matching TRBD1 (5 bases). This TCR came from an adult in good health. The CDR3 nucleotides read TGTGCCAGCAGCCTCTTCAGGGTAGGTGAGCAGTTCTTC. Amino acid sequence: CASSLFRVGEQFF.